These T cell receptor beta chains were read from a single sample in a study of cytomegalovirus exposure and HLA in healthy donors. Sequenced by immunoSEQ multiplex PCR; TCRdb stores in-frame clones only, minus some. The table shows around 160,000 clones, with 75% to 90% occurring only once. The sequenced material came from PBMCs. These receptors came from a man over 45 in good health and CMV-seropositive. CDR3s leave out the opening cysteine and the closing phenylalanine or tryptophan. A D gene is named only where the DNA matches it firmly. Not all rows give a size; the values are once, few, many and, for expanded clones, a class.

TRBV6-5	NA	TRBJ1-1	NA	ASSDNHLNTEAF
TRBV10-3	once	TRBJ2-7	TRBD2	AMGTSYEQY
TRBV7-3	few	TRBJ2-5	NA	ASSLTLQETQY
TRBV9	NA	TRBJ2-7	NA	ASSASTVTYEQY
TRBV23-1	NA	TRBJ2-7	NA	ASRLSHRVFYEQY
TRBV11-2	NA	TRBJ2-1	TRBD2	ASSPRTSGSYNEQF
TRBV27	NA	TRBJ1-5	NA	ASNKLTPRGNQPQH
TRBV7-6	NA	TRBJ2-3	NA	ASSLGAGPDTQY
TRBV19	NA	TRBJ2-2	TRBD2	ASRLGLTNTGELF
TRBV30	NA	TRBJ1-1	TRBD1	AWSRLGGEAF
TRBV18	NA	TRBJ2-7	NA	ASSPRQTFYEQY
TRBV5-1	NA	TRBJ2-7	NA	ASSFAGNYEQY
TRBV13	few	TRBJ2-1	NA	ASSSHPTHQGYNEQF
TRBV5-1	NA	TRBJ2-1	TRBD2	ASSFQREVNEQF
TRBV29-1	NA	TRBJ1-2	TRBD1	SVAKGQGTVGYT
TRBV30	NA	TRBJ2-7	TRBD1	AWEGGQGYEQY
TRBV30	NA	TRBJ1-1	NA	AQGRGGTEAF
TRBV28	NA	TRBJ2-4	NA	ASSSQREWQLAKNIQY
TRBV28	few	TRBJ1-1	TRBD1	ASSHAAPGGAGTAF
TRBV7-8	NA	TRBJ1-2	TRBD1	ASSLEETGDYGYT
TRBV5-6	NA	TRBJ2-2	NA	ASSVLQGSPTGELF
TRBV7-8	NA	TRBJ1-5	NA	ASSLKGPYQPQH
TRBV29-1	NA	TRBJ1-1	TRBD1	SALQGRTEAF
TRBV28	NA	TRBJ1-3	NA	ASSPQGSGNTIY
TRBV18	NA	TRBJ2-7	TRBD1	ASSPGTGSFYEQY
TRBV11-3	NA	TRBJ2-2	NA	ASSSQGRGAGELF
TRBV10-2	NA	TRBJ2-1	NA	ASSDPGTHNEQF
TRBV28	NA	TRBJ1-4	NA	ASGSGSATNEKLF
TRBV5-6	NA	TRBJ1-1	NA	ASLTGGSTEAF
TRBV19	NA	TRBJ2-3	TRBD2	ASSVLAGGPTDTQY
TRBV5-1	NA	TRBJ1-6	TRBD1	ASRNGQGAINSPLH
TRBV7-6	NA	TRBJ2-6	NA	ASSLTSGVFTLSGANVLT
TRBV7-8	NA	TRBJ2-5	TRBD2	ASSLVGGGGQETQY
TRBV7-9	NA	TRBJ1-1	NA	ASSLVAGLGTEAF
TRBV5-4	NA	TRBJ2-3	NA	ASSFGGPTDTQY
TRBV10-3	NA	TRBJ1-5	NA	ATKDLSAQH
TRBV2	once	TRBJ2-3	TRBD1	ASSERQGAGFTDTQY
TRBV19	few	TRBJ2-7	TRBD1	ASSLQGYEQY
TRBV2	NA	TRBJ1-5	NA	ASSEWTDSNQPQH
TRBV28	NA	TRBJ2-5	NA	ASLDPFNQETQY
TRBV28	NA	TRBJ2-5	TRBD2	ASSFRASGSETQY
TRBV9	NA	TRBJ1-1	NA	AGSARDNHEAF
TRBV11-2	NA	TRBJ2-5	TRBD2	ASSPRLGGGPFQETQY
TRBV28	NA	TRBJ2-3	TRBD2	ASSSTSGRASLLDTQY
TRBV4-2	NA	TRBJ2-3	NA	ASSQASARYTQY
TRBV6-5	NA	TRBJ2-3	TRBD2	ASSLTSGVPDTQY
TRBV30	NA	TRBJ1-1	NA	AWSSGTRNTEAF
TRBV28	NA	TRBJ2-1	NA	ASSSYRDTTYNEQF
TRBV19	NA	TRBJ1-4	TRBD1	ASGAAAGTGSEKLF
TRBV6-5	NA	TRBJ2-7	TRBD2	ASSEWGGPYEQY
TRBV5-1	NA	TRBJ1-4	TRBD1	ASSGDRGGEKLF